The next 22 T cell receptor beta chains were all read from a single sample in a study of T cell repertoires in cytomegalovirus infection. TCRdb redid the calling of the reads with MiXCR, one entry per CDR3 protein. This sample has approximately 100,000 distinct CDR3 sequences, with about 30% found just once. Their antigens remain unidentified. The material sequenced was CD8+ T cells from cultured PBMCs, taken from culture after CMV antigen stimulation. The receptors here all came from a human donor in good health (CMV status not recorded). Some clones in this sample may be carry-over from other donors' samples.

The chain's CDR3 is CATSTWREETQYF. CDR3 DNA sequence: TGTGCCACCAGCACTTGGAGGGAAGAGACCCAGTACTTC. The V gene is TRBV15, the J gene TRBJ2-5, with D maybe TRBD2 (6 bases). The CDR3 covers 13 residues. The V gene's germline CDR1 is LNHNV and CDR2 YYDKDF (reference sequence). V was trimmed by 4 bases and J by 3 bases, leaving 9 bases between them.

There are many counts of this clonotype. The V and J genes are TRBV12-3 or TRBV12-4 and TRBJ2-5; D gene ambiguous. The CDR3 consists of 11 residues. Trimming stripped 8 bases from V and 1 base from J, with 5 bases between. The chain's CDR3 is CASAGQETQYF. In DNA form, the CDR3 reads TGTGCCAGCGCCGGCCAAGAGACCCAGTACTTC.

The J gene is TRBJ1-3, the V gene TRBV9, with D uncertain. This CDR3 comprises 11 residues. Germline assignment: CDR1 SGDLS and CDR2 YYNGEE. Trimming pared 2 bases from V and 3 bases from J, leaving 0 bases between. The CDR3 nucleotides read TGTGCCAGCAGCGTTGGAAACACCATATATTTT. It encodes CASSVGNTIYF.

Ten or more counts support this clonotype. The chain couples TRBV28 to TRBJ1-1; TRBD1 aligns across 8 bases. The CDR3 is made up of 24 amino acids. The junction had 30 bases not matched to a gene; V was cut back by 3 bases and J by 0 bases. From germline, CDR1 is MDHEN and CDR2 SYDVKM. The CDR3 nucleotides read TGTGCCAGCAGTTTTAATCTGGGGGAGAGACCAGATCAGGGGGCTGGGCTCATGAACACTGAAGCTTTCTTT. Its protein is CASSFNLGERPDQGAGLMNTEAFF. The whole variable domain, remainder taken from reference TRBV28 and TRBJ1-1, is DVKVTQSSRYLVKRTGEKVFLECVQDMDHENMFWYRQDPGLGLRLIYFSYDVKMKEKGDIPEGYSVSREKKERFSLILESASTNQTSMYLCASSFNLGERPDQGAGLMNTEAFFGQGTRLTVV.

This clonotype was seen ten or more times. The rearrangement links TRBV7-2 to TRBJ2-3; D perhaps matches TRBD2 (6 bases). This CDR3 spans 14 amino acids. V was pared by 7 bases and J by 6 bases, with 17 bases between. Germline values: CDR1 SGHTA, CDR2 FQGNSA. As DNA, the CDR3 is TGTGCCAGCACCCCACCCTCAGGGAGGGATACGCAGTATTTT. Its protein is CASTPPSGRDTQYF. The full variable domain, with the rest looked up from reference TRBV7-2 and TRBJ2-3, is GAGVSQSPSNKVTEKGKDVELRCDPISGHTALYWYRQSLGQGLEFLIYFQGNSAPDKSGLPSDRFSAERTGGSVSTLTIQRTQQEDSAVYLCASTPPSGRDTQYFGPGTRLTVL.

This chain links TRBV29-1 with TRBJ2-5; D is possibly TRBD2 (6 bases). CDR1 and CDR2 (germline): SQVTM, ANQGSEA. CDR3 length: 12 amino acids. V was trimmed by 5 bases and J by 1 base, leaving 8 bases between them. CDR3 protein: CSVRRGQETQYF. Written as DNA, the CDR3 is TGCAGCGTTCGGCGGGGCCAAGAGACCCAGTACTTC. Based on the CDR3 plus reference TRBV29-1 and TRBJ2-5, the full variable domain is SAVISQKPSRDICQRGTSLTIQCQVDSQVTMMFWYRQQPGQSLTLIATANQGSEATYESGFVIDKFPISRPNLTFSTLTVSNMSPEDSSIYLCSVRRGQETQYFGPGTRLLVL.

CDR3 DNA: TGTGCCAGCAGTTTAGTAGGCCGGAACATATATAGCAATCAGCCCCAGCATTTT. It yields the protein CASSLVGRNIYSNQPQHF. The chain employs TRBV12-3 or TRBV12-4 and TRBJ1-5; D not resolved. The ends were cut back, 1 base at V and 0 bases at J, with 16 bases in the middle. This CDR3 has 18 amino acids.

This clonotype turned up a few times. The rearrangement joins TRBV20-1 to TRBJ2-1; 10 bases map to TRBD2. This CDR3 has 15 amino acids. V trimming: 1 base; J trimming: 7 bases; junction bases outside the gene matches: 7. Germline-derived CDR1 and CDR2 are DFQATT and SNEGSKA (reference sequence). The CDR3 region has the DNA TGCAGTGCTAGAGTCCTAGCGGGGGTGGGGAATGAGCAGTTCTTC. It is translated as CSARVLAGVGNEQFF.

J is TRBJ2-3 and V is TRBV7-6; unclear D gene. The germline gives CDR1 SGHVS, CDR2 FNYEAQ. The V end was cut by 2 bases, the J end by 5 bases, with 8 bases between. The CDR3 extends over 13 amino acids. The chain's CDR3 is CASSLPQGDTQYF. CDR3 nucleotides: TGTGCCAGCAGCTTACCCCAAGGAGATACGCAGTATTTT. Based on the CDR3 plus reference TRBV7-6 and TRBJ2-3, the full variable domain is GAGVSQSPRYKVTKRGQDVALRCDPISGHVSLYWYRQALGQGPEFLTYFNYEAQQDKSGLPNDRFSAERPEGSISTLTIQRTEQRDSAMYRCASSLPQGDTQYFGPGTRLTVL.

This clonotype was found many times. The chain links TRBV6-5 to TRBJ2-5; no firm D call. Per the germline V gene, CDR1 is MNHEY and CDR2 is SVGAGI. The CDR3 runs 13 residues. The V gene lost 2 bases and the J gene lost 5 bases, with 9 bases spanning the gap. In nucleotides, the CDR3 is TGTGCCAGCAGTTACCCAATCGGGGAGACCCAGTACTTC. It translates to CASSYPIGETQYF.

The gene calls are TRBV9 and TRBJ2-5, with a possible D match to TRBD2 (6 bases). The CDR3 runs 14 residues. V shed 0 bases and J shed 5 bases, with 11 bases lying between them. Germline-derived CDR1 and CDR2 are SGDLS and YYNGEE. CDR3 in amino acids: CASSVDTSWETQYF. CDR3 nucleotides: TGTGCCAGCAGCGTAGACACTAGCTGGGAGACCCAGTACTTC.

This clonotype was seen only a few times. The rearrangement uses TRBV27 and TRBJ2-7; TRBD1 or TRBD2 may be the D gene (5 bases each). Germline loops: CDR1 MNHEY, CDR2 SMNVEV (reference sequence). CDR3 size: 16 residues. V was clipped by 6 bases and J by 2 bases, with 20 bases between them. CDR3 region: CASSPSGARSTYEQYF. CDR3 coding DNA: TGTGCCAGCAGCCCATCCGGGGCCCGGAGCACCTACGAGCAGTACTTC.

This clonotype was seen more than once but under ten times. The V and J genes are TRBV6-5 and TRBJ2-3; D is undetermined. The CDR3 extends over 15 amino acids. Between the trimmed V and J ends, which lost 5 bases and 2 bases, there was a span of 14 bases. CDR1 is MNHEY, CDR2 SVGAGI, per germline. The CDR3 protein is CASSPQPYLTDTQYF. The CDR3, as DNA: TGTGCCAGCAGTCCCCAGCCCTACCTCACAGATACGCAGTATTTT.

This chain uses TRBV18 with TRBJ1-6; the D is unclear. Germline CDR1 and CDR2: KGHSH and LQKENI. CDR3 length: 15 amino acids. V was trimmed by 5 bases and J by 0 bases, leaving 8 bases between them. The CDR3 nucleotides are TGTGCCAGCTCAGCGGAAGACTCCTATAATTCACCCCTCCACTTT. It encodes CASSAEDSYNSPLHF.

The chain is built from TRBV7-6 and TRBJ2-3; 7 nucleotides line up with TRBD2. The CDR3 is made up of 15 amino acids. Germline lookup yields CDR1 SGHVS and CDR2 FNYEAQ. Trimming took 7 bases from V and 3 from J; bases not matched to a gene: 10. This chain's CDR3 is CASIGWGGGTDTQYF. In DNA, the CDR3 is TGTGCCAGCATCGGTTGGGGGGGGGGGACAGATACGCAGTATTTT.

As DNA, the CDR3 is TGTGCCAGCAGTGAAAGTTGGGCTAGCCCGATGGAGACCCAGTACTTC. Translating gives CASSESWASPMETQYF. The V call is TRBV6-1, the J call TRBJ2-5; maybe TRBD2 (5 bases). This CDR3 region has 16 residues. The germline gives CDR1 MNHNS, CDR2 SASEGT. Trimming took 2 bases from V and 5 from J, leaving 18 bases between them.

CDR3 in amino acids: CASSQRAGGHSRLYNEQFF. As DNA, the CDR3 is TGTGCCAGCAGCCAACGTGCGGGGGGCCACAGTCGCCTCTACAATGAGCAGTTCTTC. V and J are TRBV3-1 and TRBJ2-1; 8 positions match TRBD2. With 2 bases clipped from V and 3 bases from J, the junction kept 15 bases outside the gene matches. CDR3 length: 19 amino acids. Germline V gene data show CDR1 as LGHDT and CDR2 as YNNKEL (reference sequence).

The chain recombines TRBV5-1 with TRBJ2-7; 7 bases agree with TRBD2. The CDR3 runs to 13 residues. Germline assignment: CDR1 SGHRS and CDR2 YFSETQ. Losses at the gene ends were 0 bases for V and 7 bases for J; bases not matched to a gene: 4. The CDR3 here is CASSLGLAWEQYF. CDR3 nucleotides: TGCGCCAGCAGCTTGGGACTAGCTTGGGAGCAGTACTTC.

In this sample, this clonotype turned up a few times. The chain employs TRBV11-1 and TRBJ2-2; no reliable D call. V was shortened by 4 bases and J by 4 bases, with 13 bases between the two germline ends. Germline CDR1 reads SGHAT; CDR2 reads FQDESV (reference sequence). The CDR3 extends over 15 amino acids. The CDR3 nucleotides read TGTGCCAGCAGCTCTACCCGGGTACTCACCGGGGAGCTGTTTTTT. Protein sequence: CASSSTRVLTGELFF.

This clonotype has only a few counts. CDR3: CASSHRQGMDSYNEQFF. The CDR3 region has the DNA TGCGCCAGCAGCCACAGACAGGGTATGGACTCCTACAATGAGCAGTTCTTC. The chain couples TRBV4-1 to TRBJ2-1, with 7 nucleotides matching TRBD1. This CDR3 has 17 amino acids. The trim removed 3 bases at V and 0 bases at J, leaving 8 bases unmatched. From germline, CDR1 is MGHRA and CDR2 YSYEKL.

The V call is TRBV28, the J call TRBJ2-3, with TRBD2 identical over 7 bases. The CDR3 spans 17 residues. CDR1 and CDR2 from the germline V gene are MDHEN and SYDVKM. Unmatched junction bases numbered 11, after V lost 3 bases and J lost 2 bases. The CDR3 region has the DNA TGTGCCAGCAGTTTTATCATCGGCGGGGGACCCACAGATACGCAGTATTTT. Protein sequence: CASSFIIGGGPTDTQYF.

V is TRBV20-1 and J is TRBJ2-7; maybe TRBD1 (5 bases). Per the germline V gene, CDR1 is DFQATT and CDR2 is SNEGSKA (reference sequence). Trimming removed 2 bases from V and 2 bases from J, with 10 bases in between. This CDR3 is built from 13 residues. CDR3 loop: CSARLPGTYEQYF. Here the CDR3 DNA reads TGCAGTGCTAGACTACCAGGGACCTACGAGCAGTACTTC.